One sample yielded the 15 T cell receptor beta chains listed below, sequenced in a study of T cells in tumors after PD-1 blockade (dated by TCRdb to about 2019). The time point label for this specimen denotes: after anti-PD-1 therapy. Libraries were constructed by the immunoSEQ multiplex PCR assay. The source is immuneACCESS, and TCRdb retained only in-frame sequences with V and J called. Part of the clones is not carried over; for the studies checked, unresolved V genes explain less than half of this, and the remainder is unexplained. In all, the sample holds fewer than 25,000 clones, and about 82% of those were seen once. Approximately 12% of the sample goes to the ten largest clones. The source was PBMCs, collected after anti-PD-1 treatment. The receptor set was obtained from a human donor with basal cell carcinoma.

The chain is built from TRBV27 and TRBJ2-3, with 10 bases matching TRBD1. Trimming removed 0 bases from V and 2 bases from J; junction bases left unmatched: 5. The CDR3 extends over 17 amino acids. Germline V gene data show CDR1 as MNHEY and CDR2 as SMNVEV (reference sequence). Written as DNA, the CDR3 is TGTGCCAGCAGTTTATCTGGGACAGGGGATGCCACAGATACGCAGTATTTT. Its translation: CASSLSGTGDATDTQYF.

The J gene is TRBJ2-1, the V gene TRBV30; D is possibly TRBD1 (7 bases). Trimming took 3 bases from V and 5 from J, leaving 17 bases between them. Germline CDR1 is GTSNPN and CDR2 is SVGIG (reference sequence). The CDR3 is made up of 15 amino acids. The CDR3 nucleotides are TGTGCCTGGAGGCCCCAGGGGGGAGGAAACAATGAGCAGTTCTTC. Translated, it gives CAWRPQGGGNNEQFF.

Only one count was recorded for this clone. The CDR3 is CASSSRLRDRVSTDTQYF. Here the CDR3 DNA reads TGTGCCAGCAGCTCACGCCTCCGGGACAGGGTTAGCACAGATACGCAGTATTTT. The chain uses TRBV5-5 and TRBJ2-3; 9 bases align to TRBD1. CDR3 length: 18 amino acids. V gave up 3 bases and J gave up 0 bases; unmatched junction bases: 11. Germline V lookup: CDR1 SGHKS, CDR2 YYEKEE (reference sequence).

This clone has only a few counts. The rearrangement joins TRBV30 to TRBJ1-5; possibly TRBD1 for D (5 bases). The CDR3 runs 14 residues. Per germline, CDR1 GTSNPN and CDR2 SVGIG (reference sequence). V lost 3 bases and J 4 bases, leaving 13 bases between the germline ends. CDR3 nucleotide sequence: TGTGCCTGGAGGTCGGCAGGGAGGAATCAGCCCCAGCATTTT. Protein sequence: CAWRSAGRNQPQHF. The full variable domain, completed using reference TRBV30 and TRBJ1-5, is SQTIHQWPATLVQPVGSPLSLECTVEGTSNPNLYWYRQAAGRGLQLLFYSVGIGQISSEVPQNLSASRPQDRQFILSSKKLLLSDSGFYLCAWRSAGRNQPQHFGDGTRLSIL.

The chain uses TRBV6-2 or TRBV6-3 and TRBJ1-1, with a weak D call TRBD1 (5 bases). The V and J ends lost 2 bases and 11 bases respectively, with 15 bases between them. The CDR3 is 13 residues long. Germline CDR1 reads MNHEY; CDR2 reads SVGEGT. The CDR3 spells CASSYAGIPGAFF. CDR3 in DNA: TGTGCCAGCAGTTACGCAGGGATACCTGGGGCTTTCTTT.

Worth noting for this clone: At one of its ends the junction is not consistent with the germline gene, which may arise from a read error. The rearrangement links TRBV18 to TRBJ1-1; no reliable D call. Germline CDR1 is KGHSH and CDR2 is LQKENI. The CDR3 totals 13 residues. DNA of the CDR3: TGTGCCAGCTCACCAACTGGGAACCCTGAAGCTTTCTTT. Encoded protein: CASSPTGNPEAFF.

The J gene is TRBJ1-1, the V gene TRBV3-1 (or the pseudogene TRBV3-2); TRBD1 agrees at 7 bases. Germline trimming cut 3 bases from V and 0 bases from J; bases unmatched to any gene: 16. The CDR3 spans 19 residues. Germline lookup yields CDR1 LGHDT and CDR2 YNNKEL (reference sequence). CDR3 amino acids: CASSHHLTAGGVMNTEAFF. In DNA, the CDR3 is TGTGCCAGCAGCCACCATTTAACGGCAGGGGGGGTGATGAACACTGAAGCTTTCTTT.

The genes are TRBV7-9 and TRBJ1-1; D is unclear. V shed 5 bases and J shed 2 bases, with 12 bases lying between them. This CDR3 comprises 14 residues. The V gene's germline CDR1 is SEHNR and CDR2 FQNEAQ (reference sequence). The CDR3 coding sequence is TGTGCCAGCAGCCCCCGTGGAACCAACACTGAAGCTTTCTTT. It translates to CASSPRGTNTEAFF.

The chain uses TRBV6-5 and TRBJ2-7; 10 nucleotides line up with TRBD2. V was pared by 7 bases and J by 4 bases, with 7 bases of the junction left unmatched. Germline loops: CDR1 MNHEY, CDR2 SVGAGI. The CDR3 covers 14 residues. The CDR3 protein is CASNPAGGRYEQYF. The DNA for the CDR3 is TGTGCCAGCAACCCAGCGGGGGGGCGGTACGAGCAGTACTTC.

The chain uses TRBV27 and TRBJ2-5; 7 bases are shared with TRBD1. There are 14 residues in the CDR3. Germline CDR1 MNHEY, CDR2 SMNVEV (reference sequence). V gave up 6 bases and J gave up 1 base; unmatched junction bases: 5. This CDR3 is CASRKRQGQETQYF. In DNA form, the CDR3 reads TGTGCCAGCAGGAAAAGACAGGGCCAAGAGACCCAGTACTTC.

CDR3: CASRGTNYGYTF. The DNA of the CDR3 is TGTGCCAGCAGGGGGACCAACTATGGCTACACCTTC. The chain carries TRBV2 and TRBJ1-2, with D tentatively TRBD1 (5 bases). The CDR3 runs to 12 residues. Trimming shortened V by 6 bases and J by 2 bases, and 7 bases separated the two germline ends. In germline, CDR1 is SNHLY, CDR2 FYNNEI.

The CDR3 protein is CASKRWQGLDTQYF. DNA for the CDR3: TGTGCCAGCAAAAGATGGCAGGGCTTAGATACGCAGTATTTT. The genes are TRBV2 and TRBJ2-3, with a tentative D call TRBD1 (5 bases). Germline CDR1 reads SNHLY; CDR2 reads FYNNEI. Trimming shortened V by 7 bases and J by 5 bases, and 16 bases separated the two germline ends. This CDR3 has 14 residues.

This rearrangement joins TRBV19 to TRBJ1-5; 8 bases match TRBD1. The germline gives CDR1 LNHDA, CDR2 SQIVND (reference sequence). CDR3 length: 16 amino acids. Trimming removed 3 bases from V and 2 bases from J; junction bases left unmatched: 6. CDR3 protein: CASSISDRAGNQPQHF. The CDR3 region has the DNA TGTGCCAGTAGTATTTCGGACAGGGCTGGCAATCAGCCCCAGCATTTT.

V and J are TRBV10-1 and TRBJ2-1; TRBD2 aligns across 9 bases. From germline, CDR1 is WNHNN and CDR2 SYGVQD (reference sequence). CDR3 length: 15 residues. Trimming took 3 bases from V and 3 from J; bases not matched to a gene: 3. The CDR3 coding sequence is TGCGCCAGCAGTGATCGAGCGGGGGGCTACAATGAGCAGTTCTTC. Translated, it gives CASSDRAGGYNEQFF.

This clone was detected once. The rearrangement uses TRBV11-3 and TRBJ2-3, with 10 bases aligning to TRBD2. This CDR3 is built from 17 residues. Germline values: CDR1 SGHNT, CDR2 YENEEA. Trimming took 0 bases from V and 5 from J; bases not matched to a gene: 8. CDR3 coding DNA: TGTGCCAGCAGCTTAGATTCGGCTAGCGGGGGTCGAGATACGCAGTATTTT. Translation gives CASSLDSASGGRDTQYF.